A single sample gave rise to the 11 T cell receptor beta chains below, sequenced in a study of shared clonotypes between healthy human individuals. Clones were read by immunoSEQ multiplex PCR, and TCRdb kept only the in-frame ones, dropping some. There are around 990,000 clones in the sample; 60% to 85% occur only once, and about 0.89% lies in the top ten. The sample comprised memory CD4+ T cells from PBMCs. The subset denotes: CD45RA-negative fraction. These receptor sequences come from a man younger than 35 in good health. Some clones in this sample may be carry-over from other donors' samples.

The chain employs TRBV2 and TRBJ2-7; D is possibly TRBD1 or TRBD2 (5 bases each). Trimming shortened V by 3 bases and J by 7 bases, and 7 bases separated the two germline ends. This CDR3 spans 11 amino acids. The V gene's germline CDR1 is SNHLY and CDR2 FYNNEI. The CDR3 spells CASSDWGEQYF. The CDR3 DNA reads as TGTGCCAGCAGTGATTGGGGGGAGCAGTACTTC.

This chain connects TRBV20-1 to TRBJ2-4, with D hard to call. This CDR3 has 11 amino acids. Germline CDR1 is DFQATT and CDR2 is SNEGSKA (reference sequence). V lost 2 bases and J 8 bases, leaving 7 bases between the germline ends. The CDR3 region has the DNA TGCAGTGCTAGAAGAGAGGACATTCAGTACTTC. This gives the protein CSARREDIQYF.

This clone was counted at least ten times. This chain uses TRBV2 with TRBJ2-5; D gene unclear. V shed 8 bases and J shed 1 base, with 8 bases lying between them. Per the germline V gene, CDR1 is SNHLY and CDR2 is FYNNEI. This CDR3 region has 12 residues. CDR3 region: CASGQTQETQYF. The CDR3 coding sequence is TGTGCCAGCGGGCAGACCCAAGAGACCCAGTACTTC.

The V gene is TRBV5-1, the J gene TRBJ2-3; D possibly corresponds to TRBD2 (6 bases). The germline V gene encodes CDR1 SGHRS and CDR2 YFSETQ. This CDR3 is built from 15 residues. V lost 2 bases and J lost 1, with 11 bases in between. Here the CDR3 DNA reads TGCGCCAGCAGCTTAGGCGGGGAGGGCACAGATACGCAGTATTTT. Translating it yields CASSLGGEGTDTQYF.

The CDR3 nucleotides read TGTGCCACCGGGACTAGCGGAACAGATACGCAGTATTTT. This sequence encodes CATGTSGTDTQYF. The chain recombines TRBV15 with TRBJ2-3; 11 nucleotides line up with TRBD2. V dropped 8 bases and J dropped 3; count of bases not matched to a gene: 1. Germline V CDR1 and CDR2: LNHNV, YYDKDF (reference sequence). The CDR3 spans 13 residues.

This clone appeared a single time. The genes are TRBV30 and TRBJ2-3; 9 bases line up with TRBD2. Trimming removed 5 bases from V and 1 base from J; junction bases left unmatched: 7. This CDR3 spans 15 amino acids. Germline CDR1 and CDR2: GTSNPN and SVGIG (reference sequence). CDR3 loop: CAWRRLADGTDTQYF. In DNA, the CDR3 is TGTGCCTGGCGCAGACTAGCGGATGGCACAGATACGCAGTATTTT.

This clone has a single count. This chain joins TRBV7-9 and TRBJ2-7, with 10 bases fitting TRBD1. The CDR3 spans 17 residues. The V gene end was trimmed by 4 bases and the J gene end by 5 bases; junction bases not matched to a gene: 14. Germline V CDR1 and CDR2: SEHNR, FQNEAQ (reference sequence). The CDR3, as DNA: TGTGCCAGCAGCTCAAAATTCGGGACAGGGGCTTCCAACGAGCAGTACTTC. It yields the protein CASSSKFGTGASNEQYF.

In this sample, this clone turned up a few times. The chain uses TRBV18 and TRBJ1-2; unclear D gene. The CDR3 runs to 14 residues. The germline CDR1 and CDR2 sequences are KGHSH and LQKENI. Between the trimmed V and J ends, which lost 4 bases and 5 bases, there was a span of 14 bases. CDR3 DNA sequence: TGTGCCAGCTCACGCGAATCGGGGTCTTATGGCTACACCTTC. This codes for CASSRESGSYGYTF. The full variable domain, completed using reference TRBV18 and TRBJ1-2, is NAGVMQNPRHLVRRRGQEARLRCSPMKGHSHVYWYRQLPEEGLKFMVYLQKENIIDESGMPKERFSAEFPKEGPSILRIQQVVRGDSAAYFCASSRESGSYGYTFGSGTRLTVV.

Here the CDR3 reads CASSDTSPRTEENSPLHF. The CDR3 DNA reads TGTGCCAGCAGCGATACTAGCCCCCGGACGGAAGAAAATTCACCCCTCCACTTT. The chain uses TRBV25-1 and TRBJ1-6; D remains ambiguous. The V gene's germline CDR1 is MGHDK and CDR2 SYGVNS. The germline V and J ends were trimmed by 6 bases and 7 bases, with 25 bases remaining between them. CDR3 length: 18 amino acids.

As to this clone: The same CDR3 also results from other DNA sequences found in this sample. V and J are TRBV5-1 and TRBJ2-1; 14 bases line up with TRBD2. Trimming at V came to 2 bases and at J to 7 bases, leaving 2 bases not matched to a gene. Germline V CDR1 and CDR2: SGHRS, YFSETQ. This CDR3 has 15 amino acids. The CDR3 bases are TGCGCCAGCAGCTTCGGGACTAGCGGGAGTAATGAGCAGTTCTTC. Its protein is CASSFGTSGSNEQFF.

The chain combines TRBV28 with TRBJ2-7, with a possible D match to TRBD2 (5 bases). Trimming shortened V by 4 bases and J by 6 bases, and 10 bases separated the two germline ends. The germline gives CDR1 MDHEN, CDR2 SYDVKM. CDR3 length equals 12 residues. The CDR3 is CASSSGSPEQYF. The CDR3 bases are TGTGCCAGCAGTTCGGGATCGCCCGAGCAGTACTTC.